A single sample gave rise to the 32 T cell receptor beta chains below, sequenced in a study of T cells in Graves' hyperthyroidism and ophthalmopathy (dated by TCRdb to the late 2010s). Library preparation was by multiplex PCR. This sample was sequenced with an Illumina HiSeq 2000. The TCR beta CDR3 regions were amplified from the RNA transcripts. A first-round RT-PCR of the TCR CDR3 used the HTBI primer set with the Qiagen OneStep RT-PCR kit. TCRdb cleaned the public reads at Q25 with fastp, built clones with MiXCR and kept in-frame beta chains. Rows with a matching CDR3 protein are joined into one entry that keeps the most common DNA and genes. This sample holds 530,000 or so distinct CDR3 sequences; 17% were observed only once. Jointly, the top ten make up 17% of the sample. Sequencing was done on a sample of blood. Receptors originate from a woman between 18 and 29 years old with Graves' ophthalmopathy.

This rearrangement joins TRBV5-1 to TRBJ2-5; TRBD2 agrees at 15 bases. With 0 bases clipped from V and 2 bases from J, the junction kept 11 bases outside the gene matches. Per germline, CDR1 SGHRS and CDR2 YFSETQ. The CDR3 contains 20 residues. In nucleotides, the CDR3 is TGCGCCAGCAGCTTGGGGTCCGGGACTAGCGGGGGGAGCCCACAAGAGACCCAGTACTTC. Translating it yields CASSLGSGTSGGSPQETQYF.

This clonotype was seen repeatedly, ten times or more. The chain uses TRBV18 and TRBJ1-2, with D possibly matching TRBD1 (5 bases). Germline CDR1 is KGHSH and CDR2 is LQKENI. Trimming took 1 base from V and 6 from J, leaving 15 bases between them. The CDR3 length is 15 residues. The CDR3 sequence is CASSPLGGKENGYTF. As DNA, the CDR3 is TGTGCCAGCTCACCACTGGGGGGAAAGGAAAATGGCTACACCTTC.

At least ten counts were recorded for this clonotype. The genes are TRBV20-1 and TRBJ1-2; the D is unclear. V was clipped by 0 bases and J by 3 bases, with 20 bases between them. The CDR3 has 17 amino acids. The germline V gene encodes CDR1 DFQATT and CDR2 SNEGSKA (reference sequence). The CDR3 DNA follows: TGCAGTGCTAGAGACGGACGGGCGCTAGGCGGGTACTATGGCTACACCTTC. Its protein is CSARDGRALGGYYGYTF.

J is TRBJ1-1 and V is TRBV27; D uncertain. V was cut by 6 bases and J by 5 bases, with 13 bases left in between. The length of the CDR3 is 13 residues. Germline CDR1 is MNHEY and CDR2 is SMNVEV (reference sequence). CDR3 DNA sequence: TGTGCCAGCAGCCCTACCCGGGTGACTGAAGCTTTCTTT. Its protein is CASSPTRVTEAFF.

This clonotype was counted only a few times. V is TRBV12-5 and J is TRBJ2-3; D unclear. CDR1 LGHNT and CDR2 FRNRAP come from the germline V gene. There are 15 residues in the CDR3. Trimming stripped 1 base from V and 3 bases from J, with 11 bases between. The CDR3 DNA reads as TGTGCTAGTGGTTTGGAAGGTTACAAAACAGATACGCAGTATTTT. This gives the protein CASGLEGYKTDTQYF. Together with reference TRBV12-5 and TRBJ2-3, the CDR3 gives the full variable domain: DARVTQTPRHKVTEMGQEVTMRCQPILGHNTVFWYRQTMMQGLELLAYFRNRAPLDDSGMPKDRFSAEMPDATLATLKIQPSEPRDSAVYFCASGLEGYKTDTQYFGPGTRLTVL.

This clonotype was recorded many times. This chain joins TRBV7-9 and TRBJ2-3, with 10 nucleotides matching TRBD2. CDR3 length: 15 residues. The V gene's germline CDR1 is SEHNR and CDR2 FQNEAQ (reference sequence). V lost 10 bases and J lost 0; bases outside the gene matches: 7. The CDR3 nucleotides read TGTGCCACCTCACGGACTAGCGGCAGCACAGATACGCAGTATTTT. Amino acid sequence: CATSRTSGSTDTQYF.

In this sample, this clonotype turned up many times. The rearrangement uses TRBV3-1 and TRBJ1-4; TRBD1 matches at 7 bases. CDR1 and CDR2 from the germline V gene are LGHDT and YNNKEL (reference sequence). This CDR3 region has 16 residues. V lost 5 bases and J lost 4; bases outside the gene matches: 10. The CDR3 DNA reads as TGTGCCAGCAGCGACCCTCCAGGGGGACTTAATGAAAAACTGTTTTTT. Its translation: CASSDPPGGLNEKLFF. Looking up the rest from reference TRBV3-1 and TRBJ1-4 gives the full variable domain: DTAVSQTPKYLVTQMGNDKSIKCEQNLGHDTMYWYKQDSKKFLKIMFSYNNKELIINETVPNRFSPKSPDKAHLNLHINSLELGDSAVYFCASSDPPGGLNEKLFFGSGTQLSVL.

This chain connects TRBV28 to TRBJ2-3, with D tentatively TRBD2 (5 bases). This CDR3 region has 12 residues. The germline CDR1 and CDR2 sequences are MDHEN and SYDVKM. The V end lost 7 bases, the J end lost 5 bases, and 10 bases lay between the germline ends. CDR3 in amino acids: CASTLAGDTQYF. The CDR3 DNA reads TGTGCCAGCACTTTGGCGGGAGATACGCAGTATTTT. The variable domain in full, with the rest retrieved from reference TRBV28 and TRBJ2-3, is DVKVTQSSRYLVKRTGEKVFLECVQDMDHENMFWYRQDPGLGLRLIYFSYDVKMKEKGDIPEGYSVSREKKERFSLILESASTNQTSMYLCASTLAGDTQYFGPGTRLTVL.

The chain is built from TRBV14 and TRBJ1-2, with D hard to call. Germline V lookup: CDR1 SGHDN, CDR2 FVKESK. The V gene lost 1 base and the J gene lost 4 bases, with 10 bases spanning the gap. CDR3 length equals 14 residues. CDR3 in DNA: TGTGCCAGCAGCCAAGGGGGAGGCGGCTATGGCTACACCTTC. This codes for CASSQGGGGYGYTF.

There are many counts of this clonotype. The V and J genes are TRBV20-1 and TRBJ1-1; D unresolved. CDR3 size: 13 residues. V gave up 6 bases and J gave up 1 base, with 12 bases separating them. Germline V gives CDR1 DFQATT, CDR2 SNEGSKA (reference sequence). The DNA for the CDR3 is TGCAGTGCACAAAATGGACCGAACACTGAAGCTTTCTTT. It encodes CSAQNGPNTEAFF.

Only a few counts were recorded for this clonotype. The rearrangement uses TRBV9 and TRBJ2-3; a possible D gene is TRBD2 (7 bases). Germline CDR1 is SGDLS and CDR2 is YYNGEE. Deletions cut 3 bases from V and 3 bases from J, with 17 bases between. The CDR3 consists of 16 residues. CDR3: CASSDPAGRGTDTQYF. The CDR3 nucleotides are TGTGCCAGCAGCGATCCAGCGGGGAGGGGGACAGATACGCAGTATTTT.

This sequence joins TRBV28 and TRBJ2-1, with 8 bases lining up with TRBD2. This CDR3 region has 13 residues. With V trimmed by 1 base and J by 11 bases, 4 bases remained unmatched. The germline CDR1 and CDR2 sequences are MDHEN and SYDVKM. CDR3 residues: CASSLSRGGQQFF. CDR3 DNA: TGTGCCAGCAGTTTATCCCGGGGGGGGCAGCAGTTCTTC.

CDR3: CSAGDRGPYEQYF. For the CDR3, the DNA is TGCAGTGCTGGGGACAGGGGGCCCTACGAGCAGTACTTC. The V gene is TRBV20-1, the J gene TRBJ2-7; 12 nucleotides match TRBD1. CDR3 size: 13 residues. Germline CDR1 DFQATT, CDR2 SNEGSKA (reference sequence). Trimming took 5 bases from V and 2 from J; bases not matched to a gene: 1.

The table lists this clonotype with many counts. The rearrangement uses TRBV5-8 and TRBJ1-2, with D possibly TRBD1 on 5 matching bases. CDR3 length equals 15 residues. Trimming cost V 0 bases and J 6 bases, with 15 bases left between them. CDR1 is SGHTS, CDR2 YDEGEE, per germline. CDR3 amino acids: CASSLGGGGSDGYTF. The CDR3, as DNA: TGTGCCAGCAGCTTGGGTGGTGGGGGTTCGGATGGCTACACCTTC.

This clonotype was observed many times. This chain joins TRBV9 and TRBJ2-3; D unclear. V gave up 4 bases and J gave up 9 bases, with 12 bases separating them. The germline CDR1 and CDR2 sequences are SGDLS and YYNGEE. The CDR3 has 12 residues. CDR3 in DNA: TGTGCCAGCAGCCCGGATATCGGGACGCAGTATTTT. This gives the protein CASSPDIGTQYF.

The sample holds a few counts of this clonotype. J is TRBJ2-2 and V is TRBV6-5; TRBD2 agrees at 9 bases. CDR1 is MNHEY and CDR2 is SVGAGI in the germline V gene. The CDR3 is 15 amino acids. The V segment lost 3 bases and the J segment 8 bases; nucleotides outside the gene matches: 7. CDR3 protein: CASSYQAGGRGELFF. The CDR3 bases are TGTGCCAGCAGTTATCAAGCGGGAGGACGGGGGGAGCTGTTTTTT.

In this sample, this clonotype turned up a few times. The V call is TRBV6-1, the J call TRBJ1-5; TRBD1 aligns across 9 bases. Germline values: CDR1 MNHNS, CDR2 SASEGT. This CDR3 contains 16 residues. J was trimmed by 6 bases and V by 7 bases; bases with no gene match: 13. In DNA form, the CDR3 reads TGTGCCAGCACCGCCCTCCCGGGACAGGGAGGTCAGCCCCAGCATTTT. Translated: CASTALPGQGGQPQHF.

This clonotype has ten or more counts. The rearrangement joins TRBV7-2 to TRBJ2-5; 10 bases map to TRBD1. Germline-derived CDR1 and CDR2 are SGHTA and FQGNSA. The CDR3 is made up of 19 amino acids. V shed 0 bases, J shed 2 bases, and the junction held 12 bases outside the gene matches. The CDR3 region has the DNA TGTGCCAGCAGCTTAGCCGTATTGACAGGGGGCTTTTCGCAAGAGACCCAGTACTTC. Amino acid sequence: CASSLAVLTGGFSQETQYF. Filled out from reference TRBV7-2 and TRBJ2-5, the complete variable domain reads GAGVSQSPSNKVTEKGKDVELRCDPISGHTALYWYRQSLGQGLEFLIYFQGNSAPDKSGLPSDRFSAERTGGSVSTLTIQRTQQEDSAVYLCASSLAVLTGGFSQETQYFGPGTRLLVL.

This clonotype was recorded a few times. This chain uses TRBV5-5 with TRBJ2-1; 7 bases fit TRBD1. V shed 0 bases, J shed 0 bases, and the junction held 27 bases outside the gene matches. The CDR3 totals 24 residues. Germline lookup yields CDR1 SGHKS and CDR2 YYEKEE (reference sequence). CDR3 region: CASSLDVARYLSRFGQDSYNEQFF. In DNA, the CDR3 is TGTGCCAGCAGCTTGGACGTGGCCCGATACCTAAGTAGATTTGGACAGGACTCCTACAATGAGCAGTTCTTC.

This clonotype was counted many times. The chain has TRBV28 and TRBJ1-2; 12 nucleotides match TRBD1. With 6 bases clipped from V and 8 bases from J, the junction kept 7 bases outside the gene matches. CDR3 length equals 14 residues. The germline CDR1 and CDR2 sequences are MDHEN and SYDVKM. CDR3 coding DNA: TGTGCCAGCAGCACGTCGGGGACAGGGGGCGGCTACACCTTC. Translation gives CASSTSGTGGGYTF.

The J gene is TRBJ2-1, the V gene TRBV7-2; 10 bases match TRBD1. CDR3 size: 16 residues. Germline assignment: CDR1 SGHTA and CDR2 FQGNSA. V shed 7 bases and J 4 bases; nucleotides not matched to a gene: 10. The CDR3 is CASTRGGGQGYNEQFF. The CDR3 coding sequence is TGTGCCAGCACCCGGGGGGGGGGACAGGGGTACAATGAGCAGTTCTTC.

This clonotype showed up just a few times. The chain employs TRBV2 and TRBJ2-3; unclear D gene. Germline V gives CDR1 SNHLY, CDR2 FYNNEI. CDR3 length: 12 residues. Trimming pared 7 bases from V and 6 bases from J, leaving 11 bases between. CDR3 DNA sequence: TGTGCCAGCATCCCCATTGGGGATACGCAGTATTTT. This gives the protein CASIPIGDTQYF.

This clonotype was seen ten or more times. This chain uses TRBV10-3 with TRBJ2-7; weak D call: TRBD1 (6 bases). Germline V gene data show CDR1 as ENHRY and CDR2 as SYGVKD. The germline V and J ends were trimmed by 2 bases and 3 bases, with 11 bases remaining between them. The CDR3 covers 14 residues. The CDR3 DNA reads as TGTGCCATCAGTGAGAATACAGGGATCTACGAGCAGTACTTC. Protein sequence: CAISENTGIYEQYF.

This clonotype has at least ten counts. CDR3 protein: CASSFRPGLESTDTQYF. The DNA for the CDR3 is TGTGCCAGCAGTTTCCGACCGGGACTCGAGTCCACAGATACGCAGTATTTT. The genes are TRBV28 and TRBJ2-3; D is possibly TRBD2 (6 bases). Trimming removed 3 bases from V and 2 bases from J, with 18 bases in between. CDR1 and CDR2 (germline): MDHEN, SYDVKM. The length of the CDR3 is 17 residues.

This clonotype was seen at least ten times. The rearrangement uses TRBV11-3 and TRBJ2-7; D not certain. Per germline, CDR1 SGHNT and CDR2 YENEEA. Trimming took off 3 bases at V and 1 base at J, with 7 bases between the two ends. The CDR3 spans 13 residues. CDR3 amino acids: CASSFALSYEQYF. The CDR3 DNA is TGTGCCAGCAGCTTCGCCTTATCCTACGAGCAGTACTTC. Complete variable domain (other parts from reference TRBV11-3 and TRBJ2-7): EAGVVQSPRYKIIEKKQPVAFWCNPISGHNTLYWYLQNLGQGPELLIRYENEEAVDDSQLPKDRFSAERLKGVDSTLKIQPAELGDSAVYLCASSFALSYEQYFGPGTRLTVT.

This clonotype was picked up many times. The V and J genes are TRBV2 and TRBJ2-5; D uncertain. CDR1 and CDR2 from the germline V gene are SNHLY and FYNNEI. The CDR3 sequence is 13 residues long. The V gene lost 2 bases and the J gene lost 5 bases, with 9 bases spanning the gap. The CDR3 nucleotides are TGTGCCAGCAGTGAAAGGCAGGCGGAGACCCAGTACTTC. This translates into CASSERQAETQYF. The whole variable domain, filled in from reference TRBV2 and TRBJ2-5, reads EPEVTQTPSHQVTQMGQEVILRCVPISNHLYFYWYRQILGQKVEFLVSFYNNEISEKSEIFDDQFSVERPDGSNFTLKIRSTKLEDSAMYFCASSERQAETQYFGPGTRLLVL.

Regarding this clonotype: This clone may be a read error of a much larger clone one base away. The CDR3 DNA sequence: TGTGCCAGCAGCCAAGAAGGGGACAGCTCCTACGAGCAGTACTTC. It codes for CASSQEGDSSYEQYF. The chain employs TRBV4-2 and TRBJ2-7; TRBD1 matches at 7 bases. Germline trimming cut 0 bases from V and 0 bases from J; bases unmatched to any gene: 2. Per the germline V gene, CDR1 is LGHNA and CDR2 is YNFKEQ. CDR3 size: 15 residues.

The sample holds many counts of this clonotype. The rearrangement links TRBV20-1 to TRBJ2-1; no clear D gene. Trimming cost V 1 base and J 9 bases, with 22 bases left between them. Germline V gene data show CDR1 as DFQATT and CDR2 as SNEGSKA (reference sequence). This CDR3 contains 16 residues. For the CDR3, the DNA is TGCAGTGCTAGAGGCCCCGGGTCCTCGGCCCGTCTTGAGCAGTTCTTC. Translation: CSARGPGSSARLEQFF.

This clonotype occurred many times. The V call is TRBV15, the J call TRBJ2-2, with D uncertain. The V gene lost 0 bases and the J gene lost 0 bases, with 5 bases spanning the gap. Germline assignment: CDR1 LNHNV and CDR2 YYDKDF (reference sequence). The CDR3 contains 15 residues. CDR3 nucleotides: TGTGCCACCAGCAGAGAGTACTCGAACACCGGGGAGCTGTTTTTT. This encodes CATSREYSNTGELFF.

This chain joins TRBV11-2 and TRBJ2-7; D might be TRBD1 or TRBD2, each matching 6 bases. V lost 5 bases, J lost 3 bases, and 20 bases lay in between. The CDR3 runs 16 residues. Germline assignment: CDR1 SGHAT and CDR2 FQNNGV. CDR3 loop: CASSPRGLGRNYEQYF. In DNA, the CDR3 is TGTGCCAGCAGCCCCAGGGGCCTAGGGAGGAACTACGAGCAGTACTTC.

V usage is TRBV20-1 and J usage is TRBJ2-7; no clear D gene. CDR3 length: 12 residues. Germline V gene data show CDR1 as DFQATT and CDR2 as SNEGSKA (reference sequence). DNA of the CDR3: TGCAGGGCCGGGTCGATAATCTACGAGCAGTACTTC. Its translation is CRAGSIIYEQYF.

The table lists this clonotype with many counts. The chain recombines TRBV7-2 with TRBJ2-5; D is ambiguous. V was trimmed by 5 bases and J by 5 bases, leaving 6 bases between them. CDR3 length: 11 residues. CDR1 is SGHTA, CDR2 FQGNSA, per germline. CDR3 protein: CASSASETQYF. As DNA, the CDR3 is TGTGCCAGCAGCGCGTCGGAGACCCAGTACTTC.